This entry features one T cell receptor (beta chain) sequence. The sample belongs to a study of blood T cell repertoires in COVID-19. The wider study: Collection of acute and convalescent COVID-19 samples took place in the United States, Italy and Spain. Sample material is recorded as cDNA or gDNA derived from T cells, B-cell-depleted T cells, or PBMCs.

Per the authors' pipeline: Using reference gene primer amplification, nucleated cell counts were estimated. The data were produced by immunoSEQ multiplex PCR, yet TCRdb's version contains in-frame clones alone and is incomplete. That table furnishes V, J and clone size, whereas the DNA furnished D and trimming. This table holds 200,000 to 250,000 clones, approximately 80% found once. The sample was peripheral blood. The clonotype originates from a man between 50 and 59 years old with active or convalescent COVID-19.

CDR3 bases: TGCAGCGTCTTGGACAGGAATGAGCAGTTCTTC. The encoded protein is CSVLDRNEQFF. The chain recombines TRBV29-1 with TRBJ2-1; 7 bases fit TRBD1. From germline, CDR1 is SQVTM and CDR2 ANQGSEA. The V segment lost 6 bases and the J segment 7 bases; nucleotides outside the gene matches: 3. The CDR3 consists of 11 residues.